This TCR beta chain derives from a study of cytomegalovirus exposure and HLA in healthy donors. A word on this clone: What it recognizes is unknown.

The primer mix had 60 Vbeta and 13 Jbeta primers. Repertoires were generated with immunoSEQ multiplex PCR, while TCRdb's copy carries only in-frame clones and drops some. This repertoire includes about 130,000 clones. Sampled while nominally healthy, donors likely had unrecorded immune exposures. Study findings and constraints: Association with HLA alleles at 0.05 false discovery rate was found for around 17,000 TCR beta sequences in a later analysis. The authors enumerated over 150 TCR beta chains as linked to cytomegalovirus.

Germline CDR1 reads SGHTA; CDR2 reads FQGTGA. The CDR3 loop spans 14 amino acids. The V and J ends lost 5 bases and 8 bases, in that order; junction bases with no gene match: 9. The TCR was taken from a man aged 35-49 years in good health and CMV-seronegative. What was sequenced was PBMCs. The V and J genes are TRBV7-3 and TRBJ2-3, with TRBD2 identical over 8 bases. For the CDR3, the DNA is TGTGCCAGCAGCCCGGCGGGAGGCTTGAGTACGCAGTATTTT. Its protein is CASSPAGGLSTQYF.